The clone carrying this T cell receptor (beta chain) was detected once. Some clones are missing from TCRdb's copy, which holds only in-frame ones; the method was immunoSEQ multiplex PCR. The table includes about 70,000 clones, approximately 90% detected once. This CDR3 is 13 amino acids long. Germline lookup yields CDR1 ENHRY and CDR2 SYGVKD. Trimming took off 4 bases at V and 1 base at J, with 8 bases between the two ends. The data derive from a study of blood T cell repertoires in COVID-19. Looking at the study overall: Sites across the United States, Italy and Spain contributed samples from acute and convalescent COVID-19.

Patients in Seattle were enrolled during active infection, then followed longitudinally. Sequenced input: peripheral blood. This sequence originates from a man aged 45-65 years with COVID-19, enrolled during active disease. This chain connects TRBV10-3 to TRBJ2-7, with D perhaps matching TRBD2 (6 bases). This chain's CDR3 is CAISAGTSYEQYV. The CDR3 DNA reads as TGTGCCATCAGTGCCGGGACTTCCTACGAGCAGTACGTC.